The 32 T cell receptor beta chains given below trace back to one sample, sequenced in a study of spatial heterogeneity in lung cancer. One entry per CDR3 protein results from TCRdb running MiXCR on the 5' RACE reads. The sample holds approximately 11,000 distinct CDR3 sequences; approximately 6.2% are singletons and the top ten take 10%. Described time point: sample taken at primary tumor resection. In each case, whole RNA from tumor, nontumor lung or frozen PBMC was sequenced unsorted. Here the sequenced sample was normal lung tissue next to the tumor, taken at surgery. All receptors come from a male donor with early-stage non-small cell lung cancer.

This clonotype was found many times. V usage is TRBV5-8 and J usage is TRBJ1-4, with D possibly being TRBD1 (5 bases). The CDR3 totals 15 residues. Germline CDR1 is SGHTS and CDR2 is YDEGEE. V was pared by 0 bases and J by 2 bases, with 8 bases between. The DNA for the CDR3 is TGTGCCAGCAGCTTGGACTGGGGGACTAATGAAAAACTGTTTTTT. It codes for CASSLDWGTNEKLFF.

This clonotype is labeled hyperexpanded. This rearrangement joins TRBV20-1 to TRBJ1-5; D remains unclear. Trimming took off 5 bases at V and 6 bases at J, with 14 bases between the two ends. The CDR3 loop spans 13 amino acids. Germline-derived CDR1 and CDR2 are DFQATT and SNEGSKA (reference sequence). The CDR3 loop reads CSAQREKSQPQHF. Here the CDR3 DNA reads TGCAGTGCTCAGCGGGAGAAGAGTCAGCCCCAGCATTTT.

The genes are TRBV10-3 and TRBJ2-3; 13 positions agree with TRBD2. The ends lost 4 bases at V and 6 bases at J; junction bases unmatched: 4. The germline V gene has CDR1 ENHRY and CDR2 SYGVKD. This CDR3 is built from 15 residues. The CDR3 nucleotides read TGTGCCATCAGTGCGACGACTAGCGGGAGGGATACGCAGTATTTT. Protein product: CAISATTSGRDTQYF.

This clonotype is labeled medium-sized. The V and J genes are TRBV4-3 and TRBJ1-2; D is undetermined. This CDR3 is 15 amino acids long. The ends were cut back, 4 bases at V and 4 bases at J, with 16 bases in the middle. CDR1 and CDR2 from the germline V gene are LGHNA and YSLEER. CDR3 DNA sequence: TGCGCCAGCAGCCTGGAGGTAGGGAGCCTCTATGGCTACACCTTC. Translated, it gives CASSLEVGSLYGYTF.

Ten or more counts support this clonotype. The rearrangement uses TRBV5-1 and TRBJ2-5, with TRBD2 identical over 7 bases. Germline CDR1 and CDR2: SGHRS and YFSETQ. The CDR3 covers 16 residues. Germline trimming cut 4 bases from V and 5 bases from J; bases unmatched to any gene: 14. The chain's CDR3 is CASSQGAGVPSETQYF. The DNA of the CDR3 is TGCGCCAGCAGCCAAGGTGCGGGGGTACCTTCGGAGACCCAGTACTTC.

This clonotype has only a few counts. The CDR3 region has the DNA TGTGCCAGCAGTTTATCGGCTTGGGGACAGCGAAACTATGGCTACACCTTC. This gives the protein CASSLSAWGQRNYGYTF. The chain carries TRBV27 and TRBJ1-2; 7 positions agree with TRBD1. Germline trimming cut 0 bases from V and 2 bases from J; bases unmatched to any gene: 9. CDR3 length: 17 amino acids. Per the germline V gene, CDR1 is MNHEY and CDR2 is SMNVEV (reference sequence).

This clonotype showed up many times. J is TRBJ1-6 and V is TRBV7-3; D not certain. Germline CDR1 and CDR2: SGHTA and FQGTGA. Between the trimmed V and J ends, which lost 2 bases and 10 bases, there was a span of 12 bases. CDR3 size: 14 residues. The chain's CDR3 is CASSLGGIGSPLHF. DNA of the CDR3: TGTGCCAGCAGCTTAGGAGGGATCGGATCACCCCTCCACTTT.

By share, this clonotype counts as medium-sized. The rearrangement uses TRBV6-5 and TRBJ1-1; D is possibly TRBD1 (6 bases). Germline CDR1 is MNHEY and CDR2 is SVGAGI. This CDR3 spans 11 amino acids. Trimming removed 5 bases at V and 10 bases at J, with 11 bases between. CDR3 nucleotides: TGTGCCAGCAGTGAGCAGGGGAGAGCTTTCTTT. The encoded protein is CASSEQGRAFF.

This clonotype has a count of ten or more. The rearrangement links TRBV5-6 to TRBJ2-2, with D possibly matching TRBD1 (6 bases). Looked up from germline, CDR1 is SGHDT and CDR2 is YYEEEE. The CDR3 runs to 16 residues. Trimming removed 3 bases from V and 5 bases from J, with 17 bases in between. The CDR3 reads CASSSSETGWTGELFF. In DNA, the CDR3 is TGTGCCAGCAGCTCGTCCGAGACAGGTTGGACCGGGGAGCTGTTTTTT.

This rearrangement joins TRBV3-1 to TRBJ1-4; D perhaps matches TRBD1 (5 bases). The CDR3 covers 13 residues. Germline assignment: CDR1 LGHDT and CDR2 YNNKEL (reference sequence). V was clipped by 5 bases and J by 7 bases, with 11 bases between them. The CDR3 sequence is CASSRGLGEKLFF. The CDR3 bases are TGTGCCAGCAGCAGGGGTTTAGGTGAAAAACTGTTTTTT. The variable domain in full, completed from reference TRBV3-1 and TRBJ1-4, reads DTAVSQTPKYLVTQMGNDKSIKCEQNLGHDTMYWYKQDSKKFLKIMFSYNNKELIINETVPNRFSPKSPDKAHLNLHINSLELGDSAVYFCASSRGLGEKLFFGSGTQLSVL.

This clonotype was seen at least ten times. This chain joins TRBV27 and TRBJ1-1; unclear D gene. V was pared by 2 bases and J by 5 bases, with 12 bases between. Germline CDR1 and CDR2: MNHEY and SMNVEV (reference sequence). The CDR3 sequence is 14 residues long. The CDR3 loop is CASSLKPERTEAFF. The CDR3 coding sequence is TGTGCCAGCAGTTTAAAACCAGAACGGACTGAAGCTTTCTTT.

CDR3 bases: TGTGCTAGTGGTTTGGACAGGCGCTCCTATAATTCACCCCTCCACTTT. Translated, it gives CASGLDRRSYNSPLHF. The chain has TRBV12-5 and TRBJ1-6; TRBD1 is a possible D gene (5 bases). The germline V gene has CDR1 LGHNT and CDR2 FRNRAP. The CDR3 runs to 16 residues. The V end was cut by 1 base, the J end by 0 bases, with 7 bases between. The full variable domain, in which reference TRBV12-5 and TRBJ1-6 provide the parts outside the CDR3, is DARVTQTPRHKVTEMGQEVTMRCQPILGHNTVFWYRQTMMQGLELLAYFRNRAPLDDSGMPKDRFSAEMPDATLATLKIQPSEPRDSAVYFCASGLDRRSYNSPLHFGNGTRLTVT.

The sample holds many counts of this clonotype. CDR3 nucleotide sequence: TGCAGCGTTGGCTCCGGGACAGGGGGAATCTACGAGCAGTACTTC. Translated: CSVGSGTGGIYEQYF. The chain couples TRBV29-1 to TRBJ2-7, with 11 bases that match TRBD1. The CDR3 is 15 amino acids. Germline lookup yields CDR1 SQVTM and CDR2 ANQGSEA. V was clipped by 4 bases and J by 3 bases; unmatched bases: 8.

Ten or more counts support this clonotype. The chain uses TRBV6-5 and TRBJ2-7, with 8 nucleotides matching TRBD2. Germline CDR1 is MNHEY and CDR2 is SVGAGI. This CDR3 has 13 residues. With V trimmed by 6 bases and J by 6 bases, 7 bases remained unmatched. The CDR3: CASSSGLAREQYF. CDR3 DNA: TGTGCCAGCAGCAGCGGACTAGCTCGCGAGCAGTACTTC.

There are many counts of this clonotype. The genes are TRBV23-1 and TRBJ1-2; TRBD1 agrees at 8 bases. TRBV23-1 is flagged as an ORF with uncertain function. This CDR3 is 11 amino acids long. V gave up 10 bases and J gave up 5 bases; unmatched junction bases: 3. The CDR3 is CATRTGYGYTF. In DNA, the CDR3 is TGCGCCACCAGGACAGGGTATGGCTACACCTTC.

This clonotype was counted ten times or more. This rearrangement joins TRBV6-5 to TRBJ2-1; 9 bases are a match to TRBD2. The CDR3 contains 16 residues. The germline V gene encodes CDR1 MNHEY and CDR2 SVGAGI. The ends lost 2 bases at V and 6 bases at J; junction bases unmatched: 8. The CDR3 protein is CASSYRGRASGNEQFF. The CDR3 coding sequence is TGTGCCAGCAGTTACCGCGGGAGGGCCTCAGGCAATGAGCAGTTCTTC.

This clonotype was detected a few times. The chain recombines TRBV5-1 with TRBJ2-1; tentatively, D is TRBD2 (6 bases). Trimming removed 5 bases from V and 10 bases from J, with 13 bases in between. Germline V gives CDR1 SGHRS, CDR2 YFSETQ. The CDR3 is made up of 12 amino acids. The CDR3 bases are TGCGCCAGCAGTTCGAAGGGGAGGGAGCAGTTCTTC. This sequence encodes CASSSKGREQFF.

This clonotype was counted at least ten times. J is TRBJ2-7 and V is TRBV5-1, with D perhaps matching TRBD1 or TRBD2 (5 bases each). From germline, CDR1 is SGHRS and CDR2 YFSETQ. The CDR3 consists of 12 residues. V lost 4 bases and J lost 9, with 14 bases in between. The CDR3 loop reads CASSTDEGRQYF. The CDR3 DNA sequence: TGCGCCAGCAGCACCGACGAGGGGAGGCAGTACTTC.

By sample share, this clonotype is medium-sized (0.01 to 0.1%). The chain joins TRBV6-5 to TRBJ1-5; 7 bases agree with TRBD1. V trimming: 6 bases; J trimming: 1 base; junction bases outside the gene matches: 6. The CDR3 consists of 15 residues. Germline V CDR1 and CDR2: MNHEY, SVGAGI. The CDR3 loop reads CASRRQGGSNQPQHF. Here the CDR3 DNA reads TGTGCCAGCAGGAGACAGGGAGGCAGCAATCAGCCCCAGCATTTT.

This clonotype was picked up many times. This sequence joins TRBV5-1 and TRBJ2-1, with TRBD2 matching 9 bases. The germline gives CDR1 SGHRS, CDR2 YFSETQ. V was pared by 3 bases and J by 2 bases, with 9 bases of the junction left unmatched. The CDR3 consists of 17 residues. CDR3 nucleotide sequence: TGCGCCAGCAGCTACTTTAGCGGGAGCCAGACCTACAATGAGCAGTTCTTC. Residues: CASSYFSGSQTYNEQFF.

This clonotype was counted ten times or more. The rearrangement links TRBV23-1 to TRBJ2-2; 8 bases are shared with TRBD1. TRBV23-1 is sorted into the ORF group, with uncertain function. J was trimmed by 0 bases and V by 0 bases; bases with no gene match: 12. The length of the CDR3 is 20 residues. CDR3 residues: CASSQSWTGTFFSNTGELFF. The CDR3 bases are TGCGCCAGCAGTCAATCGTGGACAGGGACCTTTTTCTCGAACACCGGGGAGCTGTTTTTT.

The sample holds many counts of this clonotype. The J gene is TRBJ2-3, the V gene TRBV7-2; D is unresolved. Trimming left V 6 bases short and J 2 bases short, with 9 bases between. Germline lookup yields CDR1 SGHTA and CDR2 FQGNSA. The CDR3 consists of 13 residues. CDR3 in DNA: TGTGCCAGCAGTAGGATATACACAGATACGCAGTATTTT. Protein product: CASSRIYTDTQYF.

This clonotype is labeled medium-sized. V gene TRBV10-3 combines with J gene TRBJ2-7; D is possibly TRBD2 (5 bases). Germline V gene sequence: CDR1 ENHRY, CDR2 SYGVKD. V gave up 8 bases and J gave up 0 bases, with 14 bases separating them. The CDR3 is made up of 14 amino acids. The CDR3 loop reads CAIRLFGDSYEQYF. The CDR3 nucleotides are TGTGCCATCCGATTGTTCGGGGACTCCTACGAGCAGTACTTC.

This clonotype occurred many times. The chain combines TRBV5-4 with TRBJ2-1, with a tentative D call TRBD2 (6 bases). This CDR3 region has 14 residues. CDR1 and CDR2 (germline): SGHNT, YYREEE (reference sequence). V was trimmed by 3 bases and J by 3 bases, leaving 10 bases between them. This CDR3 reads CASSSPGLYNEQFF. CDR3 nucleotides: TGTGCCAGCAGCTCACCGGGACTCTACAATGAGCAGTTCTTC.

This clonotype was counted ten times or more. The chain combines TRBV18 with TRBJ1-3; D remains ambiguous. The germline CDR1 and CDR2 sequences are KGHSH and LQKENI. CDR3 length: 16 amino acids. Deletions cut 2 bases from V and 0 bases from J, with 11 bases between. The CDR3 reads CASSPGQFYSGNTIYF. The CDR3 nucleotides are TGTGCCAGCTCACCAGGGCAGTTCTACTCTGGAAACACCATATATTTT.

This clonotype was counted many times. The CDR3 sequence: CSAIGQGRRGEQFF. CDR3 nucleotides: TGCAGTGCCATTGGACAGGGCCGCCGTGGTGAGCAGTTCTTC. The chain joins TRBV20-1 to TRBJ2-1, with 8 bases aligning to TRBD1. The ends lost 6 bases at V and 9 bases at J; junction bases unmatched: 13. Germline CDR1 and CDR2: DFQATT and SNEGSKA (reference sequence). The CDR3 spans 14 residues.

This clonotype was detected many times. The CDR3 DNA follows: TGTGCCAGCAGTTCCTCCGACAGGGGGGATGGCTACACCTTC. This sequence encodes CASSSSDRGDGYTF. The V call is TRBV12-3 or TRBV12-4, the J call TRBJ1-2; the match to TRBD1 covers 9 bases. CDR3 length: 14 amino acids. Trimming took 4 bases from V and 6 from J; bases not matched to a gene: 6.

Many counts were recorded for this clonotype. V is TRBV5-1 and J is TRBJ1-5; D ambiguous. CDR3 length equals 14 residues. V was trimmed by 7 bases and J by 2 bases, leaving 13 bases between them. Germline loops: CDR1 SGHRS, CDR2 YFSETQ. CDR3 sequence (DNA): TGCGCCAGCGCCCCTCAGGACGGCAATCAGCCCCAGCATTTT. Translation: CASAPQDGNQPQHF.

In this sample, this clonotype turned up many times. The chain couples TRBV11-3 to TRBJ1-3; maybe TRBD1 (6 bases). CDR1 is SGHNT, CDR2 YENEEA, per germline. The CDR3 is 15 amino acids. V was shortened by 1 base and J by 2 bases, with 9 bases between the two germline ends. CDR3 DNA sequence: TGTGCCAGCAGCTTAGGGGGGGCGCCTGGAAACACCATATATTTT. Translated: CASSLGGAPGNTIYF.

This clonotype was picked up many times. The rearrangement joins TRBV2 to TRBJ2-5; D is undetermined. Trimming cost V 5 bases and J 0 bases, with 10 bases left between them. The CDR3 spans 14 residues. Germline values: CDR1 SNHLY, CDR2 FYNNEI. The DNA of the CDR3 is TGTGCCAGCAGTATGGGCAGAAACCAAGAGACCCAGTACTTC. It codes for CASSMGRNQETQYF.

This clonotype is termed large. The chain uses TRBV5-1 and TRBJ2-1, with unresolved D. The CDR3 contains 13 residues. Germline V lookup: CDR1 SGHRS, CDR2 YFSETQ. The germline V and J ends were trimmed by 4 bases and 8 bases, with 13 bases remaining between them. In DNA form, the CDR3 reads TGCGCCAGCAGCGAAGGTTACTTGGATGAGCAGTTCTTC. Translating gives CASSEGYLDEQFF.

This clonotype showed up many times. The V gene is TRBV2, the J gene TRBJ1-3; TRBD1 is a possible D gene (5 bases). This CDR3 is built from 13 residues. The V end lost 6 bases, the J end lost 11 bases, and 17 bases lay between the germline ends. CDR1 SNHLY and CDR2 FYNNEI come from the germline V gene. The CDR3 region has the DNA TGTGCCAGCAGCGAGAGGGCAGGGAGTGCCATATATTTT. This encodes CASSERAGSAIYF. The full variable domain, with the rest looked up from reference TRBV2 and TRBJ1-3, is EPEVTQTPSHQVTQMGQEVILRCVPISNHLYFYWYRQILGQKVEFLVSFYNNEISEKSEIFDDQFSVERPDGSNFTLKIRSTKLEDSAMYFCASSERAGSAIYFGEGSWLTVV.